This T cell receptor beta chain appears in the sequencing data of a study of T cell responses to AZD1222 COVID-19 vaccine (dated by TCRdb to the early 2020s). In the study overall: AZD1222 recipients whose second dose came at about 4 weeks and those whose second dose came at about 12 weeks were combined into one group, since spike-specific TCR depth and breadth did not differ between the two schedules. A total of 230 to 250 trial participants underwent TCR sequencing, of whom nearly 210 received two doses of AZD1222 and approximately 25 received two doses of the MenACWY control vaccine. Trial participants were enrolled by age into subgroups of 18-55, 56-69 and 70-plus years, and around 140, 26 and 57 TCR-sequenced participants, respectively, were included in these subgroups. Broad study findings and their caveats: Reportedly, close to half of the unique spike-specific TCRs recognized epitopes lying outside the regions that are mutated in the B.1.351 and B.1.1.7 variants. In the small 56-69-year group, the increase in depth fell short of significance, most likely because of low power. Participants were mostly white British, with more females than males. The authors suggested clonal diversity may have been underestimated. Because no day 14 peak-response samples were available, repertoires were characterized only after the peak T cell response. Spike-specific TCR breadth and depth rose significantly after two AZD1222 doses compared with day 0 and with MenACWY recipients. Conclusions about previously exposed vaccinees were limited because only a handful of AZD1222 recipients were SARS-CoV-2 seropositive at baseline. CD4 TCRs associated with the vaccine covered the entire spike protein, and the dominant responses were in regions 160-218 and 743-854.

The CDR3 regions of human TCRbeta chains were subjected to immunosequencing. In the original analysis: TCRs in the repertoires were compared against a reference library of SARS-CoV-2-specific TCRs that had been generated with the MIRA antigen-specificity platform. Breadth was defined as the fraction of unique TCRs that were SARS-CoV-2-associated. Depth was defined as the fraction of total T cells that were SARS-CoV-2-associated. Using the MIRA data, every spike-specific TCR was mapped to the spike region that the TCR reacted to and assigned to either a CD4 or a CD8 class. Log10-transformed breadth and depth values were compared by one-way ANOVA with Sidak's multiple comparisons tests. TCRdb stores this immuneACCESS table with in-frame sequences only. Part of the clones is absent; in the studies checked, under half of the shortfall reflects unresolved V genes, and no reason is known for the rest. The DNA was the basis for D and trimming; V, J and clone size are from that table. The sample table lists some 120,000 clones, 75% to 90% of them with a count of one. Approximately 1.6% of the sample is in the top ten clones.

Interpreted using the paper, the time point label stands for: baseline before first vaccination. Vaccinee samples came from UK trials COV001 and COV002, including a single-blind randomized controlled phase 2/3 trial of AZD1222 (ChAdOx1 nCoV-19) in healthy adults. For TCRbeta chain sequencing, PBMC samples were collected from trial participants at day 0 and at day 28 after the second dose. The junction carries 18 bases between V and J, which are trimmed by 2 bases and 2 bases respectively. In the germline V gene, CDR1 corresponds to MGHRA and CDR2 to YSYEKL. The cysteine opens and the phenylalanine closes a CDR3 of 17 amino acids. Of all the DNA, just the CDR3 is kept, 51 bases in frame from base 1. For this clone: Its antigen has not been determined. It has no much larger one-base neighbor in the sample; base qualities were not kept.

The V and J genes are TRBV4-1 and TRBJ1-2, with a tentative D gene TRBD1 over 6 matching bases. Sequenced here: peripheral blood, sampled on day 0 of AZD1222 vaccination. The receptor was isolated from an adult in good health. The DNA sequence is as follows: TGCGCCAGCAGCCAACCTACTCGGGGGGCAGGGAACTATGGCTACACCTTC. Its protein reads: CASSQPTRGAGNYGYTF.